This T cell receptor beta chain was captured by sequencing in a study of CD4 T cells in relation to SARS-CoV-2 and coronaviruses. CD4+ T cells from unexposed donors were obtained before the COVID-19 pandemic (2011-2018). The cells were cultured for around ten days before CD4+ T cells were isolated. This CDR3 spans 15 amino acids. In germline, CDR1 is SEHNR, CDR2 FQNEAQ (reference sequence). As concerns this clone: As yet, its antigen is unknown. The junction does not match germline at one end; this may be a read error.

Assay used: immunoSEQ multiplex PCR; TCRdb lists only in-frame clones, some missing. The sample has tens of thousands of clones; about 82% are singletons. Material for sequencing was CD4+ T cells from PBMCs, cultured in vitro. The chain links TRBV7-9 to TRBJ1-2; TRBD1 might be the D (6 bases). This TCR came from a human donor in good health. CDR3 in DNA: TGTGCCAGCAGCTCCGGGGGGGGCCAGGGTCTTATAGTTGGCTTC. Its protein product is CASSSGGGQGLIVGF. Looking up the rest from reference TRBV7-9 and TRBJ1-2 gives the full variable domain: DTGVSQNPRHKITKRGQNVTFRCDPISEHNRLYWYRQTLGQGPEFLTYFQNEAQLEKSRLLSDRFSAERPKGSFSTLEIQRTEQGDSAMYLCASSSGGGQGLIVGFGSGTRLTVV.